Sequencing of this T cell receptor (beta chain) was carried out in a study of T cell repertoires in cytomegalovirus infection (dated by TCRdb to between 2018 and 2021). Turning to the overall study: Donor HLA type was relevant to the analysis, because carriage of CMV infection together with the matching HLA type was indicated by public TCR beta signatures. General findings and caveats noted by the study authors: In the ex vivo response, HLA-C-restricted CMV-specific TCR beta clonotypes were dominant, and in two of eight donors the single most frequent clonotype came from this HLA-C-restricted group. Cumulative frequency of public TCR beta family members discriminated carriers of CMV infection plus the relevant HLA type in this cohort and an independent approximately 360-donor cohort.

V loses 0 bases of germline sequence and J loses 5 bases, and the interval between the two ends is 17 bases. Reading the germline V gene gives CDR1 SGHTA and CDR2 FQGNSA. Counted from cysteine to phenylalanine, this CDR3 has 16 amino acids. Only the CDR3 DNA is retained, 48 bases long and in frame from the first base. This clonotype was recorded many times. Its antigen target is currently unknown. Base qualities were left out, and no much larger clone turns up one base away. Sequencing was carried out with an Illumina HiSeq 1500. The public reads were quality trimmed at Q25 with fastp and then assembled into clones with MiXCR by TCRdb, keeping productive beta chains. Under each unique CDR3 protein, matching rows form one entry showing the most common genes and DNA. The sample table records approximately 240,000 distinct CDR3 sequences; roughly 12% of these occur just once. The ten largest clones represent 1.6% of the sample.

The TCR sequence derives from a human donor in good health (CMV status not recorded). Some clones in this sample may be carry-over from other donors' samples. Input material: PBMCs. Recombination connected TRBV7-2 to TRBJ2-7, and the D gene may be TRBD2, 6 bases matching. The nucleotides are TGTGCCAGCAGCTTAGCGTCTACACCGGGGGAGGACGAGCAGTACTTC. Its protein is CASSLASTPGEDEQYF.